The T cell receptor (beta chain) under discussion was sequenced for a study of radiation and T cells in renal cell carcinoma. On the study more broadly: Nephrectomy followed 15 Gy stereotactic body radiation by 4 weeks.

Specified time point: baseline pretreatment blood. Sample treatment: 15 Gy SBRT to primary tumor, nephrectomy 4 weeks later. Blood was sampled at baseline, 2 weeks and 4 weeks after SBRT. The assay was immunoSEQ multiplex PCR, and TCRdb's table has in-frame clones only and misses some. The table includes about 130,000 clones, approximately 78% detected once. The germline CDR1 and CDR2 sequences are SEHNR and FQNEAQ (reference sequence). V was pared by 7 bases and J by 6 bases, with 13 bases between. This CDR3 has 12 residues. This clonotype originated in a woman aged 55 to 70 with renal cell carcinoma. The input for sequencing was blood, taken from a patient whose treatment included radiotherapy and nephrectomy. V usage is TRBV7-9 and J usage is TRBJ2-7; possibly TRBD2 for D (5 bases). CDR3 in amino acids: CASNPSAGEQYF. DNA of the CDR3: TGTGCCAGCAACCCATCTGCGGGCGAGCAGTACTTC.